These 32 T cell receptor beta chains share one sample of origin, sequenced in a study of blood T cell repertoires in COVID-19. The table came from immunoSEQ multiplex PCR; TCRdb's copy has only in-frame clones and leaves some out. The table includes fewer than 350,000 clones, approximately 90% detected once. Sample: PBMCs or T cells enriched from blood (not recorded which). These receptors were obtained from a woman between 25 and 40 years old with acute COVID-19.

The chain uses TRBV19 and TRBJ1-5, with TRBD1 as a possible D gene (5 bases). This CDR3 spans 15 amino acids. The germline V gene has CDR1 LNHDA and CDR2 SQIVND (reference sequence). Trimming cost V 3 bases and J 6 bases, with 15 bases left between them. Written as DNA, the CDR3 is TGTGCCAGTAGTATGGGGCAGTGGGGAGGTCAGCCCCAGCATTTT. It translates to CASSMGQWGGQPQHF.

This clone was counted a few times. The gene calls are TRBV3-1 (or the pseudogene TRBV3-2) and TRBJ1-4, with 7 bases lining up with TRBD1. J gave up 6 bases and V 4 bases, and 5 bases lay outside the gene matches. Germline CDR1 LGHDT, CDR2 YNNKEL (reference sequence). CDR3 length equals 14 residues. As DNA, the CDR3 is TGTGCCAGCAGCCGGGATCAGGGGGATGAAAAACTGTTTTTT. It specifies CASSRDQGDEKLFF.

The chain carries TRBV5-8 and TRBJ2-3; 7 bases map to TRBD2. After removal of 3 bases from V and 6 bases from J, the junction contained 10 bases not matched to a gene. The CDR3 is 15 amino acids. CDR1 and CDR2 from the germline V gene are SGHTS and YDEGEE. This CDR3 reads CASSWRRIAGDTQYF. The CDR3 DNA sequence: TGTGCCAGCAGCTGGAGGCGGATAGCGGGTGATACGCAGTATTTT.

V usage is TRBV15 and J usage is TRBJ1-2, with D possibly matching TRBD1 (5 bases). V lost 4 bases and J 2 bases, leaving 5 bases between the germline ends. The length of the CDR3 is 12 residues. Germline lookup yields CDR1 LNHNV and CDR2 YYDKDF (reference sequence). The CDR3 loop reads CATSKGNYGYTF. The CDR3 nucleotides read TGTGCCACCAGCAAGGGGAACTATGGCTACACCTTC.

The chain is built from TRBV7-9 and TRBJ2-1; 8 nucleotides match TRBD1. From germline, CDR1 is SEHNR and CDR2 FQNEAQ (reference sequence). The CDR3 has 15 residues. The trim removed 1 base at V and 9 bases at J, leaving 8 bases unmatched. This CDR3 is CASSLEGQGSAEQFF. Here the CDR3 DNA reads TGTGCCAGCAGCTTAGAAGGACAGGGTTCGGCTGAGCAGTTCTTC. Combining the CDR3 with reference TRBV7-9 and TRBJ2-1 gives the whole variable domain DTGVSQNPRHKITKRGQNVTFRCDPISEHNRLYWYRQTLGQGPEFLTYFQNEAQLEKSRLLSDRFSAERPKGSFSTLEIQRTEQGDSAMYLCASSLEGQGSAEQFFGPGTRLTVL.

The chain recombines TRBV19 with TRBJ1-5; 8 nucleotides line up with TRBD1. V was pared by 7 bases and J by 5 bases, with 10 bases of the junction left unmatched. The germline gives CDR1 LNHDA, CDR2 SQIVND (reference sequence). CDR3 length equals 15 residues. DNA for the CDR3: TGTGCCAGTAACCTGGATGGGACAGGATATCAGCCCCAGCATTTT. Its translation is CASNLDGTGYQPQHF.

The CDR3 coding sequence is TGTGCCAGCAGCTTAATTAGGTCCGGGAGGGCCAGTTTCTACGAGCAGTACTTC. Translating gives CASSLIRSGRASFYEQYF. This chain uses TRBV7-9 with TRBJ2-7; the match to TRBD2 covers 8 bases. The CDR3 totals 18 residues. Germline V gene sequence: CDR1 SEHNR, CDR2 FQNEAQ (reference sequence). V was clipped by 2 bases and J by 3 bases; unmatched bases: 15. Full variable domain (missing parts from reference TRBV7-9 and TRBJ2-7): DTGVSQNPRHKITKRGQNVTFRCDPISEHNRLYWYRQTLGQGPEFLTYFQNEAQLEKSRLLSDRFSAERPKGSFSTLEIQRTEQGDSAMYLCASSLIRSGRASFYEQYFGPGTRLTVT.

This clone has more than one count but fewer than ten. CDR3 DNA sequence: TGTGCCAGCAGCTTGGCAGGACAGGCTTACGCCGGGGAGCTGTTTTTT. Protein product: CASSLAGQAYAGELFF. This sequence joins TRBV5-4 and TRBJ2-2, with TRBD1 matching over 7 bases. The CDR3 is made up of 16 amino acids. Germline V gives CDR1 SGHNT, CDR2 YYREEE (reference sequence). V dropped 0 bases and J dropped 6; count of bases not matched to a gene: 8.

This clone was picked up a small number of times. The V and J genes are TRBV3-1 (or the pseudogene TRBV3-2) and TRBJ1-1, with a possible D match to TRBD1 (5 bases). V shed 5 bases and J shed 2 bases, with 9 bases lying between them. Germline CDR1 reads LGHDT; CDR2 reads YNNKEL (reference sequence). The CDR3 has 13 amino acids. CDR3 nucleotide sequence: TGTGCCAGCAGCTACGACAGTAACACTGAAGCTTTCTTT. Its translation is CASSYDSNTEAFF.

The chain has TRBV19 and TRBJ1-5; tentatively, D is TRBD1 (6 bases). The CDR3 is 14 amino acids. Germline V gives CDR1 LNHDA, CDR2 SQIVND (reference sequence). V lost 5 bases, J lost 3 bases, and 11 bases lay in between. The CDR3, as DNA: TGTGCCAGTAGTGGACAGACCAACAATCAGCCCCAGCATTTT. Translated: CASSGQTNNQPQHF.

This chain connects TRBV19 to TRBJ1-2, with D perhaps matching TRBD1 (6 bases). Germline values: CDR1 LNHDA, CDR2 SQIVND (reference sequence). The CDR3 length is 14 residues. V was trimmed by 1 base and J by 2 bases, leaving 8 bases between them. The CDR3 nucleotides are TGTGCCAGTAGTATAGGGGACACAAACTATGGCTACACCTTC. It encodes CASSIGDTNYGYTF.

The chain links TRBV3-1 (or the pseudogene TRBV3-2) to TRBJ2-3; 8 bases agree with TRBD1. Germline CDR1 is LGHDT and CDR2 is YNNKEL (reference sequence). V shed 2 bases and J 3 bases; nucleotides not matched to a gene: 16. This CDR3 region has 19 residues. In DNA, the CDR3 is TGTGCCAGCAGCCAAAACAGAGGACAGGGCTTTGGTAGAACAGATACGCAGTATTTT. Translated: CASSQNRGQGFGRTDTQYF.

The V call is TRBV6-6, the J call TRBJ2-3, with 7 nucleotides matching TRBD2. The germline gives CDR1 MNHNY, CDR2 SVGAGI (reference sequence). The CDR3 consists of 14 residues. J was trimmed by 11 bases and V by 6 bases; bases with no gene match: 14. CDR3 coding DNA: TGTGCCAGCAGGTCCGGGACTGACCCGGGGGGGCAGTATTTT. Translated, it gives CASRSGTDPGGQYF.

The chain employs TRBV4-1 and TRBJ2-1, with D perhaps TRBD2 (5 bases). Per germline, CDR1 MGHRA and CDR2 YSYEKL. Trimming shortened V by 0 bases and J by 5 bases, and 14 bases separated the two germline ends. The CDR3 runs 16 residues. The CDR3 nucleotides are TGCGCCAGCAGCCAAGAATCGGGAAGATGGGACAATGAGCAGTTCTTC. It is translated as CASSQESGRWDNEQFF.

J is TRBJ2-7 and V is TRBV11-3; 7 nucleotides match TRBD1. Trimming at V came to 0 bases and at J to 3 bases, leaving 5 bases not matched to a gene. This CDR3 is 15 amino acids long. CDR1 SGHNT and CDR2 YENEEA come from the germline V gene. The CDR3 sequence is CASSLEGGKIYEQYF. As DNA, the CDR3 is TGTGCCAGCAGCTTAGAAGGGGGCAAAATCTACGAGCAGTACTTC.

CDR3 coding DNA: TGTGCCAGCAGCTGGGGGTCTAGCGAATACGAGCAGTACTTC. Its protein product is CASSWGSSEYEQYF. V usage is TRBV13 and J usage is TRBJ2-7, with a weak D call TRBD2 (6 bases). Per germline, CDR1 PRHDT and CDR2 FYEKMQ (reference sequence). The CDR3 contains 14 residues. V dropped 4 bases and J dropped 4 bases, with 14 bases sitting between them.

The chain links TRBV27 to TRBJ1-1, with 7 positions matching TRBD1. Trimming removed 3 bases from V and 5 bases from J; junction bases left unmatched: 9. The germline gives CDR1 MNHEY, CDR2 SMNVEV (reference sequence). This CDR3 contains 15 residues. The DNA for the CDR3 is TGTGCCAGCAGTTTCAGGACAGGCGGTGAAACTGAAGCTTTCTTT. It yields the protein CASSFRTGGETEAFF.

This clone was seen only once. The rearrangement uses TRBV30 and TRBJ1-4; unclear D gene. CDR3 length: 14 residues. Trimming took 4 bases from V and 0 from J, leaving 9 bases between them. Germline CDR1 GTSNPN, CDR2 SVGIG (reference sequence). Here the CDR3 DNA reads TGTGCCTGGACCCCGGGAGCAACTAATGAAAAACTGTTTTTT. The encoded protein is CAWTPGATNEKLFF.

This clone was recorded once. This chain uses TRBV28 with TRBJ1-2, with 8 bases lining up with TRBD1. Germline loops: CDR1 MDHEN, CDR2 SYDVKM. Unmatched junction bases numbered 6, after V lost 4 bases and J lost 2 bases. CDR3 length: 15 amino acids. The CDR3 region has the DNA TGTGCCAGCAGTTCCTCCGGACAGGGAAACTATGGCTACACCTTC. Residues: CASSSSGQGNYGYTF.

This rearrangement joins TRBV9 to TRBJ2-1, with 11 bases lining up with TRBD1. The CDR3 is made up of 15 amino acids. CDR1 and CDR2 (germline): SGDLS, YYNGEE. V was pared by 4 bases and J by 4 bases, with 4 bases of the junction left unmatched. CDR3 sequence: CASSHGQGAYNEQFF. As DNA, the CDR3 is TGTGCCAGCAGCCACGGACAGGGGGCGTACAATGAGCAGTTCTTC.

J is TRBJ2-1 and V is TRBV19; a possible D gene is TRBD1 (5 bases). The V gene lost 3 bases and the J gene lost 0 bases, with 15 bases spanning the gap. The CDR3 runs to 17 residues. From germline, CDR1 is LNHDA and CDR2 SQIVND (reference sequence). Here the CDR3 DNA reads TGTGCCAGTAGTATGGGGAAGGTAGACAGCTCCTACAATGAGCAGTTCTTC. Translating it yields CASSMGKVDSSYNEQFF.

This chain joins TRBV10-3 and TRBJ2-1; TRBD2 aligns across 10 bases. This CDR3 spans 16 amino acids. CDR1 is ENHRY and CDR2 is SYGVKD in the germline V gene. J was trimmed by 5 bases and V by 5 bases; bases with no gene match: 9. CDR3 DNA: TGTGCCATCAGTCCTCCCGGACTAGCGGCAAACAATGAGCAGTTCTTC. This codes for CAISPPGLAANNEQFF.

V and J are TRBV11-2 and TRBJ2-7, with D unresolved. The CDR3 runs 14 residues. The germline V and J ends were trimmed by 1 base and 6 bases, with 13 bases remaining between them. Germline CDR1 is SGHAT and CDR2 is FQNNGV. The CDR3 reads CASSLGLEGGEQYF. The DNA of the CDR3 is TGTGCCAGCAGCTTAGGACTGGAAGGCGGCGAGCAGTACTTC. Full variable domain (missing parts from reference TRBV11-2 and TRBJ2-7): EAGVAQSPRYKIIEKRQSVAFWCNPISGHATLYWYQQILGQGPKLLIQFQNNGVVDDSQLPKDRFSAERLKGVDSTLKIQPAKLEDSAVYLCASSLGLEGGEQYFGPGTRLTVT.

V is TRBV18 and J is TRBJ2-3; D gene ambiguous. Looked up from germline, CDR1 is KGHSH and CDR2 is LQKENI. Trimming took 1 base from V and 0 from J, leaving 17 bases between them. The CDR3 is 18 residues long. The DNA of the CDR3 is TGTGCCAGCTCACCACGGAGCGCAGTGTTCGGTAGCACAGATACGCAGTATTTT. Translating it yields CASSPRSAVFGSTDTQYF. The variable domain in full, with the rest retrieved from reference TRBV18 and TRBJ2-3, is NAGVMQNPRHLVRRRGQEARLRCSPMKGHSHVYWYRQLPEEGLKFMVYLQKENIIDESGMPKERFSAEFPKEGPSILRIQQVVRGDSAAYFCASSPRSAVFGSTDTQYFGPGTRLTVL.

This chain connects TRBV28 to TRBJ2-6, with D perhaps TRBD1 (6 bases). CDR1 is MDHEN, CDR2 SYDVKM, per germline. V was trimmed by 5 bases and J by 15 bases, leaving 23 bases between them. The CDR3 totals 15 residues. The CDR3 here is CASSETGTRELDLTF. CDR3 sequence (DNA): TGTGCCAGCAGTGAAACCGGGACACGGGAACTCGACCTGACTTTC.

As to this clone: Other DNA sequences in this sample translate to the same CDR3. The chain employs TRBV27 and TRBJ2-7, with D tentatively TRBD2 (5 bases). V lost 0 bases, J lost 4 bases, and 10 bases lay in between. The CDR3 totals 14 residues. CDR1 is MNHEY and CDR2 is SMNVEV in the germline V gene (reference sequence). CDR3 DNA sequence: TGTGCCAGCAGTTTATCGGTGGGGAGTTACGAGCAGTACTTC. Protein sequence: CASSLSVGSYEQYF.

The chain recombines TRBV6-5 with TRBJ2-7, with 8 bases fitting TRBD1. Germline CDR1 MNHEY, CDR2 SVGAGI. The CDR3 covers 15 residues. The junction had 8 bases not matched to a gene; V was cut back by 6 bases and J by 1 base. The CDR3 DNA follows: TGTGCCAGCAGCTTTGACAGGGGAGCGTCCTACGAGCAGTACTTC. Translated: CASSFDRGASYEQYF.

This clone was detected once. CDR3: CASSLPWTANQPQHF. DNA for the CDR3: TGTGCCAGCAGTTTACCCTGGACAGCCAATCAGCCCCAGCATTTT. V and J are TRBV28 and TRBJ1-5; D might be TRBD1 (6 bases). The germline V gene encodes CDR1 MDHEN and CDR2 SYDVKM. The CDR3 runs to 15 residues. V lost 2 bases, J lost 3 bases, and 11 bases lay in between. Filled out from reference TRBV28 and TRBJ1-5, the complete variable domain reads DVKVTQSSRYLVKRTGEKVFLECVQDMDHENMFWYRQDPGLGLRLIYFSYDVKMKEKGDIPEGYSVSREKKERFSLILESASTNQTSMYLCASSLPWTANQPQHFGDGTRLSIL.

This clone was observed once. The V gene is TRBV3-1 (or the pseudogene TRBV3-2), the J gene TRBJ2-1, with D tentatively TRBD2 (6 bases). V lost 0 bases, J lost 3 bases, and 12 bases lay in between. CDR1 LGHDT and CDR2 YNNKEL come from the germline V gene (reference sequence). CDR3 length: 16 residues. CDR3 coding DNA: TGTGCCAGCAGCCAAGACCGGGACTTCGGCTACAATGAGCAGTTCTTC. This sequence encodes CASSQDRDFGYNEQFF.

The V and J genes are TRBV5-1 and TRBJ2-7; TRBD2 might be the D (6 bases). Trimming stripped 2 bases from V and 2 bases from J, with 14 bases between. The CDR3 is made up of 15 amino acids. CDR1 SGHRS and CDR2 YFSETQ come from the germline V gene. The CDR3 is CASSFWAGNTYEQYF. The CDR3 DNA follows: TGCGCCAGCAGCTTTTGGGCGGGGAATACCTACGAGCAGTACTTC.

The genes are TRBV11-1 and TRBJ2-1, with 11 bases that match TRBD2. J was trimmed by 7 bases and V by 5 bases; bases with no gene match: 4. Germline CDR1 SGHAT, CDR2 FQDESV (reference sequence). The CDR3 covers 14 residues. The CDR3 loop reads CASSPRLAGNEQFF. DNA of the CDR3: TGTGCCAGCAGCCCAAGACTAGCGGGGAATGAGCAGTTCTTC. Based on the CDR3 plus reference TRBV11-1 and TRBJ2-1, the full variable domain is EAEVAQSPRYKITEKSQAVAFWCDPISGHATLYWYRQILGQGPELLVQFQDESVVDDSQLPKDRFSAERLKGVDSTLKIQPAELGDSAMYLCASSPRLAGNEQFFGPGTRLTVL.

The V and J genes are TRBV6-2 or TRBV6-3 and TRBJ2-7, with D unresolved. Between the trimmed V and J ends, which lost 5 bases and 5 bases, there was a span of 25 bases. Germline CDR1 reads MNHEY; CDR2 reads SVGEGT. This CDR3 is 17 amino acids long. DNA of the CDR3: TGTGCCAGCAGTCCCCAACCCCTCGCGGCATCTGTCCACGAGCAGTACTTC. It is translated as CASSPQPLAASVHEQYF.